This T cell receptor (beta chain) was sequenced for a study of CD8 T cells in ankylosing spondylitis. The germline V gene has CDR1 DFQATT and CDR2 SNEGSKA (reference sequence). This CDR3 is built from 17 residues. Losses at the gene ends were 5 bases for V and 6 bases for J; bases not matched to a gene: 12. This clonotype was counted at least ten times. Its cognate antigen is unknown. Study results and caveats: A TCR beta motif of fewer than ten highly homologous variants seemed to mark ankylosing spondylitis blood. Reported data indicate significant enrichment of disease-linked clones within matched ankylosing spondylitis synovial fluid. Clones linked to disease, bearing a CD8+ phenotype, were relatively rare in peripheral blood.

TCRdb reprocessed the 5' RACE reads with MiXCR, giving one entry per CDR3 protein. The data hold 150,000 to 200,000 distinct CDR3 sequences, with about 18% observed a single time. The receptor's source is a male donor with ankylosing spondylitis or in good health (not recorded which). The chain recombines TRBV20-1 with TRBJ2-2; 13 bases agree with TRBD2. Sequenced: blood, either unsorted or a sorted T cell fraction (not recorded which). The CDR3 spells CSAHHSTSGRAPGELFF. CDR3 nucleotide sequence: TGCAGTGCTCACCACTCAACTAGCGGGAGGGCCCCCGGGGAGCTGTTTTTT.